What follows is one T cell receptor beta chain and its context. These data originate in a study of blood T cell repertoires in COVID-19. Sequencing was performed with immunoSEQ multiplex PCR; in TCRdb, only in-frame clones are kept and a portion is missing. The table lists 230,000 or so clones, roughly 80% of them singletons. The CDR3 consists of 15 residues. The V gene lost 0 bases and the J gene lost 6 bases, with 13 bases spanning the gap. The germline CDR1 and CDR2 sequences are SGHDT and YYEEEE. The sequence came from a man aged 45-60 years who had recovered from COVID-19. The gene calls are TRBV5-6 and TRBJ2-4; D might be TRBD1 (6 bases). Sequenced: PBMCs or T cells enriched from blood (not recorded which). CDR3 DNA sequence: TGTGCCAGCAGCTTGGTTCAGGGGTACGGAAACATTCAGTACTTC. Translation gives CASSLVQGYGNIQYF.